This T cell receptor beta chain was sequenced for a study of cytomegalovirus exposure and HLA in healthy donors. The CDR3 is made up of 17 amino acids. The V end was cut by 3 bases, the J end by 5 bases, with 22 bases between. Per germline, CDR1 KGHSH and CDR2 LQKENI. PCR was performed using 60 Vbeta and 13 Jbeta primers. This table comes from immunoSEQ multiplex PCR, and its TCRdb copy is limited to in-frame clones, with some not included. This table holds fewer than 130,000 clones, approximately 80% found once. The V gene is TRBV18, the J gene TRBJ2-5; D is undetermined. Sequencing was carried out using PBMCs. The TCR comes from a female donor in good health and CMV-seropositive. The CDR3 loop is CASSPLKNSNRVETQYF. CDR3 DNA: TGTGCCAGCTCACCCCTCAAAAACTCCAACCGGGTGGAGACCCAGTACTTC. Combining the CDR3 with reference TRBV18 and TRBJ2-5 gives the whole variable domain NAGVMQNPRHLVRRRGQEARLRCSPMKGHSHVYWYRQLPEEGLKFMVYLQKENIIDESGMPKERFSAEFPKEGPSILRIQQVVRGDSAAYFCASSPLKNSNRVETQYFGPGTRLLVL.